These 2 T cell receptor beta chains were sequenced from one sample in a study of regulatory T cells in long-lasting Graves disease. Construction of TCR beta libraries relied on iRepertoire HTBI primers and on Arm-PCR targeting CDR3 regions. TCRdb used MiXCR to reprocess the multiplex PCR reads, holding one entry per CDR3 protein. The sample carries roughly 450,000 distinct CDR3 sequences, less than 25% recorded once. Time point indicated: persistent/refractory GD, antithyroid drugs over 5 years with positive TRAb. RNA from PBMCs was the source of the TCR library. The source material was peripheral blood mononuclear cells (PBMCs), sampled when the disease was refractory, from a patient treated with antithyroid drugs. The receptors originated from a female donor with Graves disease.

This clonotype has only one observation. This chain joins TRBV29-1 and TRBJ2-2; 7 bases align to TRBD1. The CDR3 totals 17 residues. Unmatched junction bases numbered 16, after V lost 3 bases and J lost 6 bases. CDR1 SQVTM and CDR2 ANQGSEA come from the germline V gene. In DNA form, the CDR3 reads TGCAGCGTTGAGGTCCCGGCGACAGGGTTGGGGTCCGGGGAGCTGTTTTTT. This sequence encodes CSVEVPATGLGSGELFF.

This clonotype occurred a few times. The chain is built from TRBV19 and TRBJ1-6; D gene ambiguous. Germline V lookup: CDR1 LNHDA, CDR2 SQIVND (reference sequence). V lost 4 bases and J 8 bases, leaving 15 bases between the germline ends. The CDR3 sequence is 15 residues long. CDR3 sequence (DNA): TGTGCCAGTAGTAATCAGCCAAGTGGTGATTCACCCCTCCACTTT. Its protein is CASSNQPSGDSPLHF.